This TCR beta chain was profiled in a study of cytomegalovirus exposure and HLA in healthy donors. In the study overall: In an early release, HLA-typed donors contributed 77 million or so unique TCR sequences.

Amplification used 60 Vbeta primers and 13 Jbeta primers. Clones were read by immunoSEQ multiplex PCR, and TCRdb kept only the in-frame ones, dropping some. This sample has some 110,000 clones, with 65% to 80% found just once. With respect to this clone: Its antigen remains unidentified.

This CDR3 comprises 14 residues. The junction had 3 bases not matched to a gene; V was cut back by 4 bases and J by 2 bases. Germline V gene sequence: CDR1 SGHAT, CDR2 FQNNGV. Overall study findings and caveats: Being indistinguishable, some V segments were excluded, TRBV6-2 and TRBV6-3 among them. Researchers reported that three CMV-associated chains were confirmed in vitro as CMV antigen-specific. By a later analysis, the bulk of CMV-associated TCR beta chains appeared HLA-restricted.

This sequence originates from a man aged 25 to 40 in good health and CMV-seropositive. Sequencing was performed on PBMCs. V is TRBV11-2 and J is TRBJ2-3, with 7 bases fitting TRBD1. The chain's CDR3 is CASSSQGPTDTQYF. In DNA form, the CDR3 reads TGTGCCAGCAGCTCACAGGGGCCCACAGATACGCAGTATTTT.